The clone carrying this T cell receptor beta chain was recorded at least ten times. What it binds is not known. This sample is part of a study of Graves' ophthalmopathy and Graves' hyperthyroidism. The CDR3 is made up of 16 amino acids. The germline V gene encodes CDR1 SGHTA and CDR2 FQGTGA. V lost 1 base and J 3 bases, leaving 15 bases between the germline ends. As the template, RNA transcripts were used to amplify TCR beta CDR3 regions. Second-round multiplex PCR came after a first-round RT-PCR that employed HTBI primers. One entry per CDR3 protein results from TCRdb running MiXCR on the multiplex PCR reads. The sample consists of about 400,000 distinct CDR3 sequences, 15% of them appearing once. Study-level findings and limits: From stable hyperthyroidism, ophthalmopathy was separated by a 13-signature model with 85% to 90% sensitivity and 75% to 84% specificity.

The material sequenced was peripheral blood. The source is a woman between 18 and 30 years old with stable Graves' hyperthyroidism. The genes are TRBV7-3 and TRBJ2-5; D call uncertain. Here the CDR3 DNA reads TGTGCCAGCAGCTTAATGCCCGTTATCGGAGAAGAGACCCAGTACTTC. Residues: CASSLMPVIGEETQYF.